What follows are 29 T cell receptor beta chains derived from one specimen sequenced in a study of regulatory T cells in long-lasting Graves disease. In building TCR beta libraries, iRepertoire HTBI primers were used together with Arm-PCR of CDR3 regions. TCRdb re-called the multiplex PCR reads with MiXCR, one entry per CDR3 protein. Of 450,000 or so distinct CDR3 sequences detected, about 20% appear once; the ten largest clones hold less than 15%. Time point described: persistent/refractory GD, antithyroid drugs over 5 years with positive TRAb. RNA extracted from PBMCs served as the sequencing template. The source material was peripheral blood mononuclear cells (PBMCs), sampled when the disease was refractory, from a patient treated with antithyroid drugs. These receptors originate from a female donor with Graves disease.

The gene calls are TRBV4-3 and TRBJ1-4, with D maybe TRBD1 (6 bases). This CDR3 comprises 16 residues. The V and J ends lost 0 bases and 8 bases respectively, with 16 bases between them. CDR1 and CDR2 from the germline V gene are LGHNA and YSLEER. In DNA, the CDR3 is TGCGCCAGCAGCCAAGAAGCTAGACAGGATGGCGAAAAACTGTTTTTT. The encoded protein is CASSQEARQDGEKLFF.

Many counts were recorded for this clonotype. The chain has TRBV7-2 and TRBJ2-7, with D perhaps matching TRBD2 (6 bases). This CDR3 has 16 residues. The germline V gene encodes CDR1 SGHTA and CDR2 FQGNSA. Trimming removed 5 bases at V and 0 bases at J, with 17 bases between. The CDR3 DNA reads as TGTGCCAGCAGCCTACTCGGCGGGGAGCTCTCCTACGAGCAGTACTTC. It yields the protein CASSLLGGELSYEQYF. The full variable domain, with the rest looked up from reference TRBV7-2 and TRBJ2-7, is GAGVSQSPSNKVTEKGKDVELRCDPISGHTALYWYRQSLGQGLEFLIYFQGNSAPDKSGLPSDRFSAERTGGSVSTLTIQRTQQEDSAVYLCASSLLGGELSYEQYFGPGTRLTVT.

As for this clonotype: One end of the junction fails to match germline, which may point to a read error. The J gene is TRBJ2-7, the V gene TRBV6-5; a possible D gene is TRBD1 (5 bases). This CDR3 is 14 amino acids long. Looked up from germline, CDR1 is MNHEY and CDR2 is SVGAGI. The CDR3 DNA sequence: TGTGCCAGCAGTTACTCTTGGCAGGGCTACGAGCAGCACTTC. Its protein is CASSYSWQGYEQHF.

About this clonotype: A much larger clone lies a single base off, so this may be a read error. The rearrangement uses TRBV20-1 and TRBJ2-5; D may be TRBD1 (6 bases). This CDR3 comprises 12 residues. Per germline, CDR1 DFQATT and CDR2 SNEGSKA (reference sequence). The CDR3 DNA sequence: TGCGGCCTATCAGGGGATATAGAGACCCAGTACTTC. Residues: CGLSGDIETQYF.

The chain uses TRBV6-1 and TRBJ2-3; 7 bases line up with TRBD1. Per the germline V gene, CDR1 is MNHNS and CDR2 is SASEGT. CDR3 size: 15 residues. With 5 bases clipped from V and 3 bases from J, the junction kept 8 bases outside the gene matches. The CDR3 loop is CASSLVLQGTDTQYF. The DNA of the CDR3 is TGTGCCAGCAGTTTAGTATTACAGGGGACAGATACGCAGTATTTT.

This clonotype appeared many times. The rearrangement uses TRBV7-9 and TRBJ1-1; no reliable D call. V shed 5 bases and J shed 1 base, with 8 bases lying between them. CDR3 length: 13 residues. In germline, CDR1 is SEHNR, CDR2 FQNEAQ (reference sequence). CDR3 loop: CASSPDTNTEAFF. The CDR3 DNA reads TGTGCCAGCAGCCCGGATACGAACACTGAAGCTTTCTTT.

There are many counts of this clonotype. The chain's CDR3 is CASSDSFGGPKYF. Written as DNA, the CDR3 is TGTGCCAGCAGCGACAGCTTCGGCGGTCCTAAGTACTTC. This chain links TRBV7-2 with TRBJ2-7; D is possibly TRBD1 (5 bases). The germline gives CDR1 SGHTA, CDR2 FQGNSA. This CDR3 has 13 amino acids. V lost 5 bases and J 11 bases, leaving 19 bases between the germline ends. Complete variable domain (other parts from reference TRBV7-2 and TRBJ2-7): GAGVSQSPSNKVTEKGKDVELRCDPISGHTALYWYRQSLGQGLEFLIYFQGNSAPDKSGLPSDRFSAERTGGSVSTLTIQRTQQEDSAVYLCASSDSFGGPKYFGPGTRLTVT.

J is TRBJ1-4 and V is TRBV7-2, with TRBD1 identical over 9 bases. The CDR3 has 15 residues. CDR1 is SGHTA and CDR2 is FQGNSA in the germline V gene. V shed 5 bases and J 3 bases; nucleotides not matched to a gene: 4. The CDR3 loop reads CASSQGQGPNEKLFF. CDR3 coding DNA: TGTGCCAGCAGCCAGGGACAGGGTCCTAATGAAAAACTGTTTTTT.

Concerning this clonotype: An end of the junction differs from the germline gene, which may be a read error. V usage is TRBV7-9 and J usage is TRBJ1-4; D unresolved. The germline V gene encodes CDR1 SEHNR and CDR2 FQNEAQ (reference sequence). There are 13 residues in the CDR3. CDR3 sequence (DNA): TGTGCCAGCAGCCTCCTAGATGGGGAAAGACTGTTTTTT. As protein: CASSLLDGERLFF.

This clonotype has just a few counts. The CDR3 loop reads CSGSGHLYEQYF. The CDR3 DNA sequence: TGCAGTGGGTCGGGACACCTCTACGAGCAGTACTTC. This chain joins TRBV20-1 and TRBJ2-7, with D possibly TRBD1 on 6 matching bases. The length of the CDR3 is 12 residues. The V gene's germline CDR1 is DFQATT and CDR2 SNEGSKA (reference sequence). Trimming took 7 bases from V and 3 from J, leaving 13 bases between them.

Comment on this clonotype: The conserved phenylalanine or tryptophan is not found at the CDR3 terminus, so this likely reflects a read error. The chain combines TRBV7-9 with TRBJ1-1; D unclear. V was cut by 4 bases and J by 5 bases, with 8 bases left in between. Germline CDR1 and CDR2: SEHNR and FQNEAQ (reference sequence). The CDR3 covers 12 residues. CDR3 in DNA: TGTGCCAGCAGCTCTCCCCTTACTGAAGCTTTCCTT. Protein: CASSSPLTEAFL.

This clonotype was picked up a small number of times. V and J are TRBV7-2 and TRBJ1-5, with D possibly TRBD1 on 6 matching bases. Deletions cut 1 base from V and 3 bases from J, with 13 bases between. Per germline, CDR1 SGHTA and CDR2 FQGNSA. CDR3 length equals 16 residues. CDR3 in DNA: TGTGCCAGCAGCTTAGACGGGACATGGGTCAATCAGCCCCAGCATTTT. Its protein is CASSLDGTWVNQPQHF.

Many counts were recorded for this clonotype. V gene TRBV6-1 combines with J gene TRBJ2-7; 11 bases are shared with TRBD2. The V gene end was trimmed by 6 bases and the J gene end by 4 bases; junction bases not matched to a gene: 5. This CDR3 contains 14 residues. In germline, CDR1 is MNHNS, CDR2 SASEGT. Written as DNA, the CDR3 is TGTGCCAGCAGCCAACTAGCGGGAGCTTACGAGCAGTACTTC. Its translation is CASSQLAGAYEQYF.

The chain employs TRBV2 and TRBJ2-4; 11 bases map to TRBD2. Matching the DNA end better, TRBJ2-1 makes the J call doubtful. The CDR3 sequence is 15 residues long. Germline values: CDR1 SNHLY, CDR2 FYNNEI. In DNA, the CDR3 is TGTGCCAGCAGATCCGGGACTAGCGGACACAATGAGCAGTTCTTC. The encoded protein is CASRSGTSGHNEQFF.

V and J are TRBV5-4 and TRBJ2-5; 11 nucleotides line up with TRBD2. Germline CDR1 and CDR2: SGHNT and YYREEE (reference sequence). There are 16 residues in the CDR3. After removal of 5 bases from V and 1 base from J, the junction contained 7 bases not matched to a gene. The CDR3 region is CASRYTSGGAQETQYF. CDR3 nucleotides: TGTGCCAGCAGATACACTAGCGGGGGCGCCCAAGAGACCCAGTACTTC. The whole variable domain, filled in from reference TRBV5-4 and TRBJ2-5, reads ETGVTQSPTHLIKTRGQQVTLRCSSQSGHNTVSWYQQALGQGPQFIFQYYREEENGRGNFPPRFSGLQFPNYSSELNVNALELDDSALYLCASRYTSGGAQETQYFGPGTRLLVL.

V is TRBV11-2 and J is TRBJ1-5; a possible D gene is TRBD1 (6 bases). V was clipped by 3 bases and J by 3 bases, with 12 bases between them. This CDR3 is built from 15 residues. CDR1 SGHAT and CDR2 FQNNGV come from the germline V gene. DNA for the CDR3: TGTGCCAGCAGCTTGGAACAGGGCTTCAATCAGCCCCAGCATTTT. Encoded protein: CASSLEQGFNQPQHF.

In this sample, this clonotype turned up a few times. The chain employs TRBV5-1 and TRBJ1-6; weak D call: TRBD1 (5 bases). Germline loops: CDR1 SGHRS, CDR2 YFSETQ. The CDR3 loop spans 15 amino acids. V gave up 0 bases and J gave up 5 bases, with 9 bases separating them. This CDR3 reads CASSLDGQNNSPLHF. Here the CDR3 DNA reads TGCGCCAGCAGCTTGGATGGACAAAATAATTCACCCCTCCACTTT.

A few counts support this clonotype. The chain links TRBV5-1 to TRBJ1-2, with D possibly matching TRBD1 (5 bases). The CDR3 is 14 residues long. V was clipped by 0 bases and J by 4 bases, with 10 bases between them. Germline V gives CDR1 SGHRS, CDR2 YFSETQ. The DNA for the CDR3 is TGCGCCAGCAGCTTGGGGGGACGGATCTATGGCTACACCTTC. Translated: CASSLGGRIYGYTF.

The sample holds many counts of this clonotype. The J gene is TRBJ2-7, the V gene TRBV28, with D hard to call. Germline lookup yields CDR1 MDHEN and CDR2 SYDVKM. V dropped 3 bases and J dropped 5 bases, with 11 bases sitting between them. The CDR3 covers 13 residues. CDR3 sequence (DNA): TGTGCCAGCAGTTTGGCGCCATCGGACGAGCAGTACTTC. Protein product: CASSLAPSDEQYF.

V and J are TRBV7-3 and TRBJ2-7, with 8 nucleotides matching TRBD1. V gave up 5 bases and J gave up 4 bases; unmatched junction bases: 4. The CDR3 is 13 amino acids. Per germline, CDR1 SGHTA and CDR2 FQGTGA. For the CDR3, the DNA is TGTGCCAGCAGCACGGGACAGGATTACGAGCAGTACTTC. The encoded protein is CASSTGQDYEQYF.

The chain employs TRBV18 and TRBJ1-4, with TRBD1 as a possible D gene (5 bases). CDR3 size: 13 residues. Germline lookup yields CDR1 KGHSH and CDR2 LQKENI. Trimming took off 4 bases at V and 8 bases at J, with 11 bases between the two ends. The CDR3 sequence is CASSRQGQEKLFF. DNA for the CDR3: TGTGCCAGCTCACGGCAGGGTCAGGAAAAACTGTTTTTT.

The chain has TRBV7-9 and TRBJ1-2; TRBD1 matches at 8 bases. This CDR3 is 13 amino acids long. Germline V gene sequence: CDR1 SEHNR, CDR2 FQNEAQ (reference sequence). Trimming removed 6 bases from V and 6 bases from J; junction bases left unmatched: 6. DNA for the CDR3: TGTGCCAGCAGGAAAGGGACAGGCGATGGCTACACCTTC. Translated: CASRKGTGDGYTF.

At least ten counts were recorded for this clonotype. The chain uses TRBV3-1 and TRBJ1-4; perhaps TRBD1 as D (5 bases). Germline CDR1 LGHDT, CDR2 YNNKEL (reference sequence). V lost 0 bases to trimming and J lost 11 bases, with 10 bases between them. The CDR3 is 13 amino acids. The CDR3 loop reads CASSQDWGDKLFF. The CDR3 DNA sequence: TGTGCCAGCAGCCAAGATTGGGGGGATAAACTGTTTTTT. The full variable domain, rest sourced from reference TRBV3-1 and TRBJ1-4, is DTAVSQTPKYLVTQMGNDKSIKCEQNLGHDTMYWYKQDSKKFLKIMFSYNNKELIINETVPNRFSPKSPDKAHLNLHINSLELGDSAVYFCASSQDWGDKLFFGSGTQLSVL.

CDR3 nucleotides: TGTGCCTGGAGTGTTAGACAGGGATTTGAAGAGACCCAGTACTTC. It translates to CAWSVRQGFEETQYF. The rearrangement joins TRBV30 to TRBJ2-5; 7 bases map to TRBD1. The CDR3 is 15 residues long. V shed 0 bases and J 3 bases; nucleotides not matched to a gene: 7. Germline V lookup: CDR1 GTSNPN, CDR2 SVGIG (reference sequence).

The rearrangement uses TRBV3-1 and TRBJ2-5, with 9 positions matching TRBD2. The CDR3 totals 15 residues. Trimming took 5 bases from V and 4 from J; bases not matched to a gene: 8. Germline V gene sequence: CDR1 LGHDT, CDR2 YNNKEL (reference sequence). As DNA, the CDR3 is TGTGCCAGCAGCTCAGCGGGAGGTTGGTTAGAGACCCAGTACTTC. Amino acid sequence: CASSSAGGWLETQYF.

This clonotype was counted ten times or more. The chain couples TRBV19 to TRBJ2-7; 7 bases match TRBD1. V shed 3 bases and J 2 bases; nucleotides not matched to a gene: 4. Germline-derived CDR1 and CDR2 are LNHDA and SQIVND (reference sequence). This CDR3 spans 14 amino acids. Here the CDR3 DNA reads TGTGCCAGTAGTATCCGGGACAGACCCTACGAGCAGTACTTC. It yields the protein CASSIRDRPYEQYF.

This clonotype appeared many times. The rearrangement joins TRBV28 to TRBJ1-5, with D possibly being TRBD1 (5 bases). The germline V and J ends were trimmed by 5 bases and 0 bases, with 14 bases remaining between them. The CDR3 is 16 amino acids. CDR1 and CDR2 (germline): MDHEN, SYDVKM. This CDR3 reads CASSPHQGYSNQPQHF. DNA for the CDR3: TGTGCCAGCAGTCCCCACCAGGGCTATAGCAATCAGCCCCAGCATTTT.

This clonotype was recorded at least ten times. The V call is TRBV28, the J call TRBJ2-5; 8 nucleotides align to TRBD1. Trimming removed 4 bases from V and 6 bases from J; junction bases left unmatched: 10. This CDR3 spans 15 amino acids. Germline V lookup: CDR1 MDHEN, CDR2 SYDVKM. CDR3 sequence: CASSSWDGQGKTQYF. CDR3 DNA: TGTGCCAGCAGTTCTTGGGATGGACAGGGAAAGACCCAGTACTTC.

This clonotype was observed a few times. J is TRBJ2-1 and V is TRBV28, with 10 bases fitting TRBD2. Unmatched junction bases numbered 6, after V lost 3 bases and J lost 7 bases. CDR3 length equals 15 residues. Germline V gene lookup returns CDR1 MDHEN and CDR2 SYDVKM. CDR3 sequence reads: CASSLRAGGPNEQFF. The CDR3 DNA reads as TGTGCCAGCAGTTTGCGAGCGGGAGGGCCTAATGAGCAGTTCTTC.